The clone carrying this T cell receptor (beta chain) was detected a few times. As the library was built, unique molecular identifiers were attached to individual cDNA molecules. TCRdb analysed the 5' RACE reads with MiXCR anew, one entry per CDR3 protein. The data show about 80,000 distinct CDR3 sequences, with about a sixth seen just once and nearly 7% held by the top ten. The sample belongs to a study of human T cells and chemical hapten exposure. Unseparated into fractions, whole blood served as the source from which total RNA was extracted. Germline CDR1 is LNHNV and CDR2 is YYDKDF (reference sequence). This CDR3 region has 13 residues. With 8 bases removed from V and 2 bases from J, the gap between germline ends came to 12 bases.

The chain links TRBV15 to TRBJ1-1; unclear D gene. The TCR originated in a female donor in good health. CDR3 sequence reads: CATRRAANTEAFF. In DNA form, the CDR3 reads TGTGCCACCCGGCGGGCAGCTAACACTGAAGCTTTCTTT.